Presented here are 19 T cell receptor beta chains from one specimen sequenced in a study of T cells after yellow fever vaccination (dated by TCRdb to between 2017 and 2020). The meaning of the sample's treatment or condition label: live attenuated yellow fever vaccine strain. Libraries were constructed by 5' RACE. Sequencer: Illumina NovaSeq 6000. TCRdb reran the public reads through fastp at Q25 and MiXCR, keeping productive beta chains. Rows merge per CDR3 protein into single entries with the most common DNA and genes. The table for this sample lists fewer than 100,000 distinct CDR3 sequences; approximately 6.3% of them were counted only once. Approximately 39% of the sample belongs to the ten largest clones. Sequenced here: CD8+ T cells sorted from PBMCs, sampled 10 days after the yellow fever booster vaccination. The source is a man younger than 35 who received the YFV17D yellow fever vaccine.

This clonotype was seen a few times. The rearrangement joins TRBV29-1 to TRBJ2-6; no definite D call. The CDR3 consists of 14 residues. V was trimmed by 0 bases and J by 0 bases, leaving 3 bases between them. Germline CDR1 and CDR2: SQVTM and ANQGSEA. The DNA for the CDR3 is TGCAGCGTTGAAGAGGGCTCTGGGGCCAACGTCCTGACTTTC. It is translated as CSVEEGSGANVLTF.

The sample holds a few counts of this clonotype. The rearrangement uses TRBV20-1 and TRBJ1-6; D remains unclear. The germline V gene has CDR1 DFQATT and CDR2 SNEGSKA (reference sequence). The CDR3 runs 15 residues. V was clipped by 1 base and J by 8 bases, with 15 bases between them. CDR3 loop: CSARALGRRDSPLHF. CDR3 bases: TGCAGTGCTAGAGCCTTGGGCAGGAGGGATTCACCCCTCCACTTT.

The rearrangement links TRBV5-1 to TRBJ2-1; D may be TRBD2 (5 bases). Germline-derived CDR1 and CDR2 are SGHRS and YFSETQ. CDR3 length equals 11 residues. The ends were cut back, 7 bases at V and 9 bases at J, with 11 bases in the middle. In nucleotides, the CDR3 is TGCGCCAGCGCAAGGGCGGGTGAGCAGTTCTTC. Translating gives CASARAGEQFF.

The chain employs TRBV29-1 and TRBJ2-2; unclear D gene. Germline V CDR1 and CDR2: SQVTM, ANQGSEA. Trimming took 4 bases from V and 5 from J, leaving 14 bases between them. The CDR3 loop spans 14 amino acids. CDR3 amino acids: CSVAPAGWTGELFF. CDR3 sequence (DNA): TGCAGCGTTGCACCCGCCGGCTGGACCGGGGAGCTGTTTTTT.

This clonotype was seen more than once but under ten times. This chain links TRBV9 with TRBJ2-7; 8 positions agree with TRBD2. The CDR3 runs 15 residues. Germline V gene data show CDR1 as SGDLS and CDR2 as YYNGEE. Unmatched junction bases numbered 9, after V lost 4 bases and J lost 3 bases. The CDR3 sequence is CASSPWASGGYEQYF. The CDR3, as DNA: TGTGCCAGCAGCCCCTGGGCCAGCGGGGGCTACGAGCAGTACTTC. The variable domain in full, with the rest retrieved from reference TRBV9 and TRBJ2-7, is DSGVTQTPKHLITATGQRVTLRCSPRSGDLSVYWYQQSLDQGLQFLIQYYNGEERAKGNILERFSAQQFPDLHSELNLSSLELGDSALYFCASSPWASGGYEQYFGPGTRLTVT.

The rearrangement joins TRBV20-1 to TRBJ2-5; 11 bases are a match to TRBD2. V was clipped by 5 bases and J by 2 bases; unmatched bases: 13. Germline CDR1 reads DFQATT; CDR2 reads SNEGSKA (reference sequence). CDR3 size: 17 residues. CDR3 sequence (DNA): TGCAGTGCTGCATCGGCTAGCGGGGGGCCGTTACAAGAGACCCAGTACTTC. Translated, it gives CSAASASGGPLQETQYF.

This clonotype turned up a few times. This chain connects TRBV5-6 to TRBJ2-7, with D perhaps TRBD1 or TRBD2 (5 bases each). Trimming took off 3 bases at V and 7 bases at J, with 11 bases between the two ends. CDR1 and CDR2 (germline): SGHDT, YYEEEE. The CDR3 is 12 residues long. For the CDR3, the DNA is TGTGCCAGCAGCTCCGGGACCGGGGAGCAGTACTTC. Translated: CASSSGTGEQYF.

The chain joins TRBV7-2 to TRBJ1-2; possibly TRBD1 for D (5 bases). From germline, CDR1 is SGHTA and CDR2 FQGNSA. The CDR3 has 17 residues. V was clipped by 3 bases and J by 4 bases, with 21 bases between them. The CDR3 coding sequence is TGTGCCAGCAGCTTGGTGCCGGTGACGGGGGACCCCTATGGCTACACCTTC. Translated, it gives CASSLVPVTGDPYGYTF.

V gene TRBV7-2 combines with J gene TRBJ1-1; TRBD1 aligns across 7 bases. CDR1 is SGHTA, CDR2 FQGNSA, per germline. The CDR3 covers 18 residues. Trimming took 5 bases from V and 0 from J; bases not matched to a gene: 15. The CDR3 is CASSDRRGRGPMNTEAFF. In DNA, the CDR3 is TGTGCCAGCAGCGATAGGAGGGGGCGCGGTCCGATGAACACTGAAGCTTTCTTT.

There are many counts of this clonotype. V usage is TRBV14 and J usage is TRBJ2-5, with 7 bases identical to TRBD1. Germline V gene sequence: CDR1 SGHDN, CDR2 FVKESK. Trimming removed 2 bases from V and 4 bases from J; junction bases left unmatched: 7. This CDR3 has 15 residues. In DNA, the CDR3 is TGTGCCAGCAGCCAAACGATCACAGGGGTAGAGACCCAGTACTTC. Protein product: CASSQTITGVETQYF.

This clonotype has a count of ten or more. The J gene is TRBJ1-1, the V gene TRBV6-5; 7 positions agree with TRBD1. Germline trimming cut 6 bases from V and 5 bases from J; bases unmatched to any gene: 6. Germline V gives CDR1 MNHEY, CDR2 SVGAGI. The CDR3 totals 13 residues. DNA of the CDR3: TGTGCCAGCAGCCAACAGGGGTGGACTGAAGCTTTCTTT. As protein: CASSQQGWTEAFF.

CDR3 nucleotides: TGTGCCAGTAGTATTCAGACCGGGAACTACAATGAGCAGTTCTTC. It is translated as CASSIQTGNYNEQFF. The chain recombines TRBV19 with TRBJ2-1, with D perhaps matching TRBD2 (5 bases). The ends were cut back, 3 bases at V and 3 bases at J, with 12 bases in the middle. CDR3 length: 15 residues. CDR1 and CDR2 from the germline V gene are LNHDA and SQIVND (reference sequence).

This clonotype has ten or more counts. This chain's CDR3 is CASSPQVGETQYF. CDR3 bases: TGTGCCAGCAGCCCACAGGTGGGAGAGACCCAGTACTTC. This chain uses TRBV7-3 with TRBJ2-5, with D perhaps TRBD1 (5 bases). The germline V gene encodes CDR1 SGHTA and CDR2 FQGTGA. V was shortened by 5 bases and J by 4 bases, with 11 bases between the two germline ends. This CDR3 is 13 amino acids long.

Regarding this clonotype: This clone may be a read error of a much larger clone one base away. CDR3 DNA sequence: TGCGCCAGCAGCTTCAGATCCTACAATGAGCAGTTATTC. It is translated as CASSFRSYNEQLF. This chain uses TRBV5-1 with TRBJ2-1; D is unclear. Germline V gene sequence: CDR1 SGHRS, CDR2 YFSETQ. The CDR3 is 13 amino acids. The variable domain in full, completed from reference TRBV5-1 and TRBJ2-1, reads KAGVTQTPRYLIKTRGQQVTLSCSPISGHRSVSWYQQTPGQGLQFLFEYFSETQRNKGNFPGRFSGRQFSNSRSEMNVSTLELGDSALYLCASSFRSYNEQLFGPGTRLTVL.

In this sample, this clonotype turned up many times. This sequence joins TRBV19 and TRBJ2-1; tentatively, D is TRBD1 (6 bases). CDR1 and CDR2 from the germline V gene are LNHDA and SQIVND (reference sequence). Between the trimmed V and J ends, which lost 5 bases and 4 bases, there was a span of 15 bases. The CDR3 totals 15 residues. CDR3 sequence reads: CASSVGRGVYNEQFF. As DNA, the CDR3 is TGTGCCAGTAGTGTTGGCAGGGGCGTATACAATGAGCAGTTCTTC.

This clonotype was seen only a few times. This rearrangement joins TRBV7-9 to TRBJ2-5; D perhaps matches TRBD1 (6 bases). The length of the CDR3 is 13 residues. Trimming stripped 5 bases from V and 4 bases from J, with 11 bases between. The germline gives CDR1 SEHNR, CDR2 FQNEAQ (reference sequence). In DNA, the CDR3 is TGTGCCAGCAGCCACAGGGTTGGAGAGACCCAGTACTTC. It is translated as CASSHRVGETQYF.

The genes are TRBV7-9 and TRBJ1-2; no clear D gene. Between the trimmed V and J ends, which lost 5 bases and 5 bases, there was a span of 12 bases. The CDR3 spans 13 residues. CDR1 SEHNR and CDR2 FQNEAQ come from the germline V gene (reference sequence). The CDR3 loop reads CASSMTDLYGYTF. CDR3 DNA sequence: TGTGCCAGCAGCATGACGGATCTTTATGGCTACACCTTC.

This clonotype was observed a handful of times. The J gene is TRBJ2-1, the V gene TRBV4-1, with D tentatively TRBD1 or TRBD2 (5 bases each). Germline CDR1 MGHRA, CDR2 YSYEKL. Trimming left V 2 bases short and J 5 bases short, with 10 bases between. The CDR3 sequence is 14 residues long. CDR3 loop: CASSQSGTDNEQFF. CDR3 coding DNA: TGCGCCAGCAGCCAAAGTGGGACGGACAATGAGCAGTTCTTC.

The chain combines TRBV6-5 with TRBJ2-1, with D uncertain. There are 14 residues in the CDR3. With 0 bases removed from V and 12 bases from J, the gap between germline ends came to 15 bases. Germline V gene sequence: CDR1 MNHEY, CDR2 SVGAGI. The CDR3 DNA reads TGTGCCAGCAGTTACTCGAATCCAACCATTGGGCAGTTCTTC. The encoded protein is CASSYSNPTIGQFF.